Below are 8 T cell receptor beta chains sequenced from a single sample in a study of blood T cell repertoires in COVID-19. Only in-frame clones appear in the TCRdb table, and some are missing; sequencing was by immunoSEQ multiplex PCR. The data hold around 380,000 clones, with about 89% observed a single time. Sequencing was performed on PBMCs or T cells enriched from blood (not recorded which). Receptor source: a man aged 25-45 years who had recovered from COVID-19.

The genes are TRBV2 and TRBJ2-3; D call uncertain. Per germline, CDR1 SNHLY and CDR2 FYNNEI. Trimming pared 7 bases from V and 6 bases from J, leaving 8 bases between. This CDR3 is built from 11 residues. CDR3 loop: CASTRWDTQYF. CDR3 bases: TGTGCCAGCACGAGGTGGGATACGCAGTATTTT.

DNA of the CDR3: TGTGCCACCAGCAGAGCCGTACAGGGTGGAGAACTGTTTTTT. This gives the protein CATSRAVQGGELFF. The J gene is TRBJ1-4, the V gene TRBV15; TRBD1 might be the D (6 bases). Deletions cut 1 base from V and 12 bases from J, with 15 bases between. Germline loops: CDR1 LNHNV, CDR2 YYDKDF (reference sequence). CDR3 length: 14 amino acids.

CDR3 coding DNA: TGTGCCAGCAGCTTGCACGGACAGGGCACAGTCTCTGGGGCCAACGTCCTGACTTTC. Encoded protein: CASSLHGQGTVSGANVLTF. The chain couples TRBV9 to TRBJ2-6, with TRBD1 identical over 8 bases. With V trimmed by 4 bases and J by 0 bases, 12 bases remained unmatched. This CDR3 contains 19 residues. Germline values: CDR1 SGDLS, CDR2 YYNGEE.

The V and J genes are TRBV27 and TRBJ1-1; D unclear. Between the trimmed V and J ends, which lost 4 bases and 5 bases, there was a span of 14 bases. Per germline, CDR1 MNHEY and CDR2 SMNVEV (reference sequence). The CDR3 runs 14 residues. The CDR3 sequence is CASSSRGMRTEAFF. In nucleotides, the CDR3 is TGTGCCAGCAGTTCGCGGGGAATGAGGACTGAAGCTTTCTTT.

Comment on this clone: Relative to the germline gene, one junction end is altered; a read error may explain this. This rearrangement joins TRBV4-2 to TRBJ2-3; TRBD2 agrees at 9 bases. Germline values: CDR1 LGHNA, CDR2 YNFKEQ. This CDR3 spans 16 amino acids. The CDR3 protein is CASSQERGAGGAGIHF. DNA of the CDR3: TGTGCCAGCAGCCAAGAGAGAGGGGCGGGGGGGGCCGGAATTCATTTT.

Notes on this clone: The sample contains more than one DNA sequence encoding this CDR3. V is TRBV9 and J is TRBJ1-2; D is unclear. Germline values: CDR1 SGDLS, CDR2 YYNGEE. The CDR3 totals 13 residues. The germline V and J ends were trimmed by 0 bases and 3 bases, with 6 bases remaining between them. CDR3 nucleotides: TGTGCCAGCAGCGTAGGAACGGACTATGGCTACACCTTC. Protein: CASSVGTDYGYTF.

The V gene is TRBV7-3, the J gene TRBJ1-3; D not resolved. The CDR3 is 15 residues long. V dropped 1 base and J dropped 0 bases, with 7 bases sitting between them. CDR1 SGHTA and CDR2 FQGTGA come from the germline V gene. CDR3 in DNA: TGTGCCAGCAGCTTAATGGGGAGCTCTGGAAACACCATATATTTT. Protein sequence: CASSLMGSSGNTIYF.

This clone was observed a few times. V and J are TRBV3-1 (or the pseudogene TRBV3-2) and TRBJ2-2, with TRBD1 matching 7 bases. Germline CDR1 reads LGHDT; CDR2 reads YNNKEL (reference sequence). V shed 4 bases, J shed 3 bases, and the junction held 5 bases outside the gene matches. There are 15 residues in the CDR3. The CDR3 spells CASSPRDRYTGELFF. CDR3 DNA: TGTGCCAGCAGCCCCCGGGACAGATACACCGGGGAGCTGTTTTTT.